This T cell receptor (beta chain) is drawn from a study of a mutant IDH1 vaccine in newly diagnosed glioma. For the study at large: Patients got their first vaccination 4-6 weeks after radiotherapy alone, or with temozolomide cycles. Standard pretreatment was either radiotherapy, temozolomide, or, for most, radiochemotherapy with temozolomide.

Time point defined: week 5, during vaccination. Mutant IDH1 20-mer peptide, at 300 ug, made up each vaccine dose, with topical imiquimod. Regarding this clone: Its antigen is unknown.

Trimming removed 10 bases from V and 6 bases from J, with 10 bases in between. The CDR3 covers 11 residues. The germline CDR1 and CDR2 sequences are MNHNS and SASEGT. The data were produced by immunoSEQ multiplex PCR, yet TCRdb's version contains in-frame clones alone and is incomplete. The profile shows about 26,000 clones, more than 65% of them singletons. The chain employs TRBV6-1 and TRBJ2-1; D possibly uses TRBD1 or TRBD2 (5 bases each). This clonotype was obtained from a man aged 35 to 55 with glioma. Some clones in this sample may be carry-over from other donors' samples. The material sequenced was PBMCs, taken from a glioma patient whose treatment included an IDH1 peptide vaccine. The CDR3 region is CATGTFNEQFF. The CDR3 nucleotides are TGTGCCACCGGGACGTTCAATGAGCAGTTCTTC.